This section outlines one T cell receptor beta chain sequence together with its context. Its antigen is still unknown. Libraries were prepared by immunoSEQ multiplex PCR; TCRdb keeps only in-frame clonotypes and omits some of them. The repertoire includes some 14,000 clones, around 88% of them detected once, and roughly 3.6% sits in the top ten. This CDR3 has 16 residues. V was clipped by 0 bases and J by 2 bases, with 12 bases between them. CDR1 is LNHNV and CDR2 is YYDKDF in the germline V gene (reference sequence). This specimen comes from a study of chemoradiotherapy in HPV16-positive cancers. Study-wide points: Non-HPV-specific T cells did not expand in tumors during treatment, whereas candidate HPV-specific clones and E7-related motifs did.

Sequenced here: blood, sampled from a patient who underwent chemoradiotherapy. This chain joins TRBV15 and TRBJ2-3; TRBD2 is a possible D gene (6 bases). The TCR sequence derives from a human donor with HPV-associated anogenital cancer. The CDR3 sequence: CATSRDFGGATDTQYF. The DNA of the CDR3 is TGTGCCACCAGCAGAGATTTTGGCGGGGCCACAGATACGCAGTATTTT.